This note documents a single T cell receptor beta chain sequence. These data are taken from a study of blood T cell repertoires in COVID-19. Background on the study: The analysed material was cDNA or gDNA that came from T cells, B-cell-depleted T cells, or PBMCs.

Profiling relied on immunoSEQ multiplex PCR, and the TCRdb table lists in-frame clones only, not all of them. Of hundreds of thousands of clones in the sample, roughly 80% were seen once. Specimen: peripheral blood. This clonotype was sampled from a woman older than 75 with acute or convalescent COVID-19.

CDR3 coding DNA: TGCGCCAGCAGCTTGGAGGCAGGGGGGCAGCCCCAGCATTTT. It translates to CASSLEAGGQPQHF. This chain links TRBV5-1 with TRBJ1-5, with 7 bases fitting TRBD1. Germline assignment: CDR1 SGHRS and CDR2 YFSETQ. The junction had 4 bases not matched to a gene; V was cut back by 0 bases and J by 7 bases. The CDR3 spans 14 residues. Variable domain in full (rest from reference TRBV5-1 and TRBJ1-5): KAGVTQTPRYLIKTRGQQVTLSCSPISGHRSVSWYQQTPGQGLQFLFEYFSETQRNKGNFPGRFSGRQFSNSRSEMNVSTLELGDSALYLCASSLEAGGQPQHFGDGTRLSIL.